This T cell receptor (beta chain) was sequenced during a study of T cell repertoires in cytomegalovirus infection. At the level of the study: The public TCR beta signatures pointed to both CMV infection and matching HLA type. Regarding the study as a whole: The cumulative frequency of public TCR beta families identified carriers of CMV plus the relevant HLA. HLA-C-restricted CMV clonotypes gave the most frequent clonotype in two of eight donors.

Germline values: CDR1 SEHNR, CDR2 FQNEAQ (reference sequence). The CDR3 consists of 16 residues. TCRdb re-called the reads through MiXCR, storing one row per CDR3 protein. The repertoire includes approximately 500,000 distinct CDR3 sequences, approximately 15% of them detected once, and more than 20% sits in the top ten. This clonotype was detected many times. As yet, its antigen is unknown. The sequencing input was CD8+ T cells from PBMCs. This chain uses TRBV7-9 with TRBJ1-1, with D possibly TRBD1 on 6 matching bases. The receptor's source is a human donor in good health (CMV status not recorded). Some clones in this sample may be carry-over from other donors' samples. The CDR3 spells CANHKAGGPPNTEAFF. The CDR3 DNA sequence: TGTGCTAACCATAAGGCGGGGGGCCCTCCAAACACTGAAGCTTTCTTT.